This T cell receptor beta chain appears in the sequencing data of a study of T cell repertoires in cytomegalovirus infection. The overall study: CMV infection together with matching HLA type was indicated by public TCR beta signatures.

General observations from the study: Summed frequency of public TCR beta families distinguished CMV carriers with the relevant HLA. CMV-specific TCR beta clonotypes restricted by HLA-C were the ones dominating the ex vivo response.

Trimming removed 6 bases at V and 8 bases at J, with 11 bases between. There are 13 residues in the CDR3. MiXCR, run by TCRdb on the reads, gives a single entry per CDR3 protein. The table records fewer than 350,000 distinct CDR3 sequences, roughly 15% of them present only once. Concerning this clonotype itself: The antigen is unknown.

Sequencing input: PBMCs. The source of this sequence is a human donor in good health (CMV status not recorded). Some clones in this sample may be carry-over from other donors' samples. V and J are TRBV12-3 or TRBV12-4 and TRBJ1-6, with a weak D call TRBD1 (5 bases). As DNA, the CDR3 is TGTGCCAGCAGAGGCGGGGGGTATTCACCCCTCCACTTT. Translated: CASRGGGYSPLHF.